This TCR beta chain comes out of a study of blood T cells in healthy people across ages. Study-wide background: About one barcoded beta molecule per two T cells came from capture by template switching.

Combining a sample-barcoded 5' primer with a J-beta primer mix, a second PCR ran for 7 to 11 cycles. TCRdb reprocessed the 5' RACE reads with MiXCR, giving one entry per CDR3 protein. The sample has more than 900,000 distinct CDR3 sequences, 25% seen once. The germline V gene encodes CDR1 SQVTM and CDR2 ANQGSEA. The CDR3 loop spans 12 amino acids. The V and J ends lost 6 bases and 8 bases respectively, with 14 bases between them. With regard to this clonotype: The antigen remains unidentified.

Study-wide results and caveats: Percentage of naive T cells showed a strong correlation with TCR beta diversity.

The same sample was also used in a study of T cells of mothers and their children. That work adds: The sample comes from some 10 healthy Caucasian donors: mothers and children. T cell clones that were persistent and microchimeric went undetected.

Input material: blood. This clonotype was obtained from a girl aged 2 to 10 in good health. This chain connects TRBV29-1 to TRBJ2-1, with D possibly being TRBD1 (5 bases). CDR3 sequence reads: CSVEQDSDEQFF. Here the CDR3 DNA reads TGCAGCGTAGAACAGGATTCCGATGAGCAGTTCTTC.